In this sample, the clone carrying this T cell receptor (beta chain) turned up a few times. Its specificity is not known. This sample stems from a study of T-cell reconstitution after alpha-beta-depleted transplantation in children. Study-wide results and limits: The main origin of T-cell counts and diversity one year after transplant was newly produced T cells. Two months or so post-transplant, alpha-beta T cells reportedly derived from several hundred expanded graft clones.

TCRbeta library preparation incorporated unique molecular identifiers. TCRdb reprocessed the PCR reads via MiXCR and lists one record per CDR3 protein. The table includes 600,000 to 700,000 distinct CDR3 sequences, around 13% detected once. CDR1 is GTSNPN and CDR2 is SVGIG in the germline V gene (reference sequence). Trimming cost V 8 bases and J 3 bases, with 14 bases left between them. The CDR3 is made up of 13 amino acids. Source: PBMCs, taken before TCRalphabeta/CD19-depleted stem cell transplant. The receptor was isolated from a girl aged 2-10 years with congenital amegakaryocytic thrombocytopenia, due to receive a stem cell transplant. The rearrangement uses TRBV30 and TRBJ2-1, with unresolved D. The CDR3 region is CARQFNDYNEQFF. The CDR3 coding sequence is TGTGCCCGTCAGTTTAACGACTACAATGAGCAGTTCTTC.